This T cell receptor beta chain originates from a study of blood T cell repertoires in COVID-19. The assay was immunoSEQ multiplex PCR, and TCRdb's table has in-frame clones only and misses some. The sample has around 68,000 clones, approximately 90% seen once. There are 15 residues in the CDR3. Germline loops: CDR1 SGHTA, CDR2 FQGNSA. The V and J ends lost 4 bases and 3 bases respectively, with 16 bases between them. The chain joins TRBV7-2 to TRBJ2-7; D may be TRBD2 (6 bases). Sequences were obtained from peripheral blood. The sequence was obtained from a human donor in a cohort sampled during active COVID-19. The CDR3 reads CASSSDPTRYYEQYF. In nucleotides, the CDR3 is TGTGCCAGCAGCTCAGATCCGACTAGATACTACGAGCAGTACTTC.